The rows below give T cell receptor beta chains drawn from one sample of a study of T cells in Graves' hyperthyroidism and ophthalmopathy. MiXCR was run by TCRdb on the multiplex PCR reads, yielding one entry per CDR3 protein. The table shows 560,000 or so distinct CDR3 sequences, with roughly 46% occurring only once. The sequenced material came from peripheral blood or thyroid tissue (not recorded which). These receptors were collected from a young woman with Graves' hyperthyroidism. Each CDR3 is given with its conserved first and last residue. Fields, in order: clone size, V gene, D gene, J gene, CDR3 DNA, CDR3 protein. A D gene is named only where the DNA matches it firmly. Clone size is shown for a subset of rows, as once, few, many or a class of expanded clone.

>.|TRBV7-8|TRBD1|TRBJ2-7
TGTGCCAGCAGAGTCACAGGGGGCTTTGTGCAGTACTTC
CASRVTGGFVQYF
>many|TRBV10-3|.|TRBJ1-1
TGTGCCATCAGTGAGTCTCCGGGGCACGACACTGAAGCTTTCTTT
CAISESPGHDTEAFF
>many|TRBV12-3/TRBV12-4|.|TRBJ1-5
TGTGCCAGCAAAGTTGGCAATCAGCCCCAGCATTTT
CASKVGNQPQHF
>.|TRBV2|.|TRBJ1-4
TGTGCCAGCAGTGAACGCCGGGGTTATGAAAAACTGTTTTTT
CASSERRGYEKLFF
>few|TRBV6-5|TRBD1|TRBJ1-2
TGTGCCAGCAGCCAAGGGACAGGGAGGAACTATGGCTACACCTTC
CASSQGTGRNYGYTF
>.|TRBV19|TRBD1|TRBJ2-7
TGTGCCAGTAGTACGACAGGGGGTGGCGACGAGCAGTACTTC
CASSTTGGGDEQYF
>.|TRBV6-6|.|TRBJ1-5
TGTGCCAGCAGTTACTCTGGGGGAAGTCAGCCCCAGCATTTT
CASSYSGGSQPQHF
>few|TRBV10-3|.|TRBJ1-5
TGTGCCAGCTCACCAATTGGGGCAAAAAATCAGCCCCAGCATTTT
CASSPIGAKNQPQHF
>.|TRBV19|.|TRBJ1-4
TGTGCCAGTACCGATCGGGGCGAAAGTGAAAAACTGTTTTTT
CASTDRGESEKLFF
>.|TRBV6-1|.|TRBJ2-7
TGTGCCAGCAGTGATACGTACAGTTTGGGGTACGAGCAGTACTTC
CASSDTYSLGYEQYF
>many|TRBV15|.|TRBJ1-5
TGTGCCACCAGCCGAGTGGAAGGGTCCCGTCAGCCCCAGCATTTT
CATSRVEGSRQPQHF
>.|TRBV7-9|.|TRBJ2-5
TGTGCCAGCAGATACAGGGCTCCCGGGGGGACCCAGTACTTC
CASRYRAPGGTQYF
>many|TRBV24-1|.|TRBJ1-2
TGTGCCACCAGTGATTTTTCCAGAGACTATGGCTACACCTTC
CATSDFSRDYGYTF
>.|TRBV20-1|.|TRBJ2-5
TGCAGTGCTCGGCACTCGGGACTTCAAGAGACCCAGTACTTC
CSARHSGLQETQYF
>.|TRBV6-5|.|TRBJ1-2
TGTGCCAGCAGCCATCAGGAAGCTAACTATGGCTACACCTTC
CASSHQEANYGYTF
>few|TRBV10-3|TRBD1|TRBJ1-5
TGTGCCATCAGTGAGTCTTCAGGGGGTAATCAGCCCCAGCATTTT
CAISESSGGNQPQHF
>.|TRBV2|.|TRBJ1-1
TGTGCCGTCCAGGGTCCCCTGGTCGCGGACACTGAAGCTTTCTTT
CAVQGPLVADTEAFF
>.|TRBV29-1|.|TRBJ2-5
TGCAGCATCCTGACAGGGGCGGGAGGGACCCAGTACTTC
CSILTGAGGTQYF
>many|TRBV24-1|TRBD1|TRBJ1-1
TGTGCCACTCAACCTAGGACAGGGACCACTGAAGCTTTCTTT
CATQPRTGTTEAFF
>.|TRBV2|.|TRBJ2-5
TGTGCCAGCAGCAAGGGAGTAGGGGAGACCCAGTACTTC
CASSKGVGETQYF
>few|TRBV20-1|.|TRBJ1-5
TGCAGTGCTGTCCGACTACAGGGCAGAGGCAATCAGCCCCAGCATTTT
CSAVRLQGRGNQPQHF
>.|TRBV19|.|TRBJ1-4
TGTGCCAGCCGGACGGACGGTAATGAAAAACTGTTTTTT
CASRTDGNEKLFF
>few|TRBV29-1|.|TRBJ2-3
TGCAGCGTTCTCGCGGGAGATACGCAGTATTTT
CSVLAGDTQYF
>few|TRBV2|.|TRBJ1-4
TGTGCCAGCACCAGGGCAAGCAGTAGTGAAAAACTGTTTTTT
CASTRASSSEKLFF
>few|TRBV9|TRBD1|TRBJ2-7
TGTGCCAGCAGCTCAGGGGGCTTAAGCTCCTACGAGCAGTACTTC
CASSSGGLSSYEQYF
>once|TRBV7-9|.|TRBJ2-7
TGTGCCAGCTCGAACTACGGACGCTACGAGCAGTACTTC
CASSNYGRYEQYF
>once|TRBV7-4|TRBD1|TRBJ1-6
TGTGCCAGCAGCTCAACCGGGACAGGGGGTTCACCCCTCCACTTT
CASSSTGTGGSPLHF
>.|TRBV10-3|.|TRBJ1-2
TGTGCCGCCAACAGGGCCTATGGCTACACCTTC
CAANRAYGYTF
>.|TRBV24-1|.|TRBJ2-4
TGTGCCACCAGTGATCCCCGGGTTGGGAACATTCAGTACTTC
CATSDPRVGNIQYF
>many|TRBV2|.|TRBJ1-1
TGTGCCAGCTTGGGACGGATGAACACTGAAGCTTTCTTT
CASLGRMNTEAFF
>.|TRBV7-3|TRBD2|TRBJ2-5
TGTGCCAGCAGCTCCCTCGGGGGGAGGGGAGAGACCCAGTACTTC
CASSSLGGRGETQYF
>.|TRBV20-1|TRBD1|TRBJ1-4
TGCAGTGCTCGGGACAGGGGAATACATGTCGAAAAACTGTTTTTT
CSARDRGIHVEKLFF
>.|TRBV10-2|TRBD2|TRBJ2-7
TGCGCCAGCAGCTTGGACGTAAGCGGGAGTCGTTACGAGCAGTACTTC
CASSLDVSGSRYEQYF